The 21 T cell receptor beta chains listed next were all sequenced from one sample in a study of blood T cell repertoires in COVID-19. Measured with immunoSEQ multiplex PCR; TCRdb has only the in-frame clones, and not every one. The sample records 190,000 or so clones, about 83% being singletons. The sample consisted of PBMCs or T cells enriched from blood (not recorded which). The receptor set was obtained from a woman in her 30s who had recovered from COVID-19.

The V and J genes are TRBV18 and TRBJ2-2; D is possibly TRBD2 (5 bases). Per germline, CDR1 KGHSH and CDR2 LQKENI. CDR3 length: 15 residues. The germline V and J ends were trimmed by 0 bases and 5 bases, with 10 bases remaining between them. CDR3 sequence: CASSPPGRGTGELFF. The CDR3 nucleotides are TGTGCCAGCTCACCACCCGGGCGAGGGACCGGGGAGCTGTTTTTT.

This chain links TRBV28 with TRBJ2-7; D uncertain. The CDR3 covers 13 residues. The germline CDR1 and CDR2 sequences are MDHEN and SYDVKM. The germline V and J ends were trimmed by 3 bases and 6 bases, with 12 bases remaining between them. The CDR3 spells CASSFGDNPEQYF. In DNA, the CDR3 is TGTGCCAGCAGTTTTGGCGACAATCCCGAGCAGTACTTC.

This rearrangement joins TRBV5-5 to TRBJ2-1, with D possibly matching TRBD2 (6 bases). CDR3 size: 13 residues. V was shortened by 1 base and J by 7 bases, with 9 bases between the two germline ends. Germline CDR1 reads SGHKS; CDR2 reads YYEKEE (reference sequence). The CDR3 is CASSLILANEQFF. The CDR3 DNA follows: TGTGCCAGCAGCTTGATCCTAGCGAATGAGCAGTTCTTC.

V gene TRBV9 combines with J gene TRBJ2-7; TRBD2 might be the D (5 bases). CDR1 is SGDLS, CDR2 YYNGEE, per germline. The CDR3 is 15 amino acids. V shed 0 bases and J shed 5 bases, with 15 bases lying between them. The CDR3 loop is CASSVAGIGVHEQYF. CDR3 in DNA: TGTGCCAGCAGCGTAGCGGGGATTGGGGTCCACGAGCAGTACTTC.

This clone was counted once. The chain has TRBV27 and TRBJ1-6; D is uncertain. The germline V gene has CDR1 MNHEY and CDR2 SMNVEV (reference sequence). The CDR3 length is 15 residues. Trimming took 5 bases from V and 8 from J, leaving 16 bases between them. Here the CDR3 DNA reads TGTGCCAGCAGTCCTGAGAGGCTCCGGCATTCACCCCTCCACTTT. Translation: CASSPERLRHSPLHF.

J is TRBJ2-7 and V is TRBV6-5, with D hard to call. Trimming cost V 8 bases and J 2 bases, with 16 bases left between them. Germline-derived CDR1 and CDR2 are MNHEY and SVGAGI. CDR3 length equals 14 residues. The CDR3 sequence is CASRLTQTPYEQYF. The CDR3 region has the DNA TGTGCCAGCCGTTTGACACAGACACCCTACGAGCAGTACTTC.

This clone was found once. This chain connects TRBV3-1 (or the pseudogene TRBV3-2) to TRBJ1-1; weak D call: TRBD1 (5 bases). The CDR3 runs 16 residues. Per the germline V gene, CDR1 is LGHDT and CDR2 is YNNKEL (reference sequence). Trimming cost V 1 base and J 3 bases, with 15 bases left between them. The CDR3 DNA is TGTGCCAGCAGCCAAGTCGGTTGGGGGGAAGACACTGAAGCTTTCTTT. Protein product: CASSQVGWGEDTEAFF.

This chain uses TRBV3-1 (or the pseudogene TRBV3-2) with TRBJ2-7; 10 bases agree with TRBD1. From germline, CDR1 is LGHDT and CDR2 YNNKEL (reference sequence). This CDR3 is 15 amino acids long. The trim removed 4 bases at V and 2 bases at J, leaving 5 bases unmatched. The CDR3 reads CASSLGTGVAYEQYF. The DNA of the CDR3 is TGTGCCAGCAGCCTAGGGACAGGGGTAGCCTACGAGCAGTACTTC.

This chain uses TRBV29-1 with TRBJ2-2; 11 bases are a match to TRBD1. Trimming at V came to 4 bases and at J to 4 bases, leaving 5 bases not matched to a gene. Germline CDR1 SQVTM, CDR2 ANQGSEA. The CDR3 contains 15 residues. CDR3 DNA sequence: TGCAGCGTTGGAACCGGGACAGGGGGCACCGGGGAGCTGTTTTTT. Amino acid sequence: CSVGTGTGGTGELFF.

The V and J genes are TRBV6-5 and TRBJ1-2; 9 bases agree with TRBD1. The V segment lost 6 bases and the J segment 5 bases; nucleotides outside the gene matches: 10. The CDR3 is 15 amino acids. CDR1 MNHEY and CDR2 SVGAGI come from the germline V gene. This chain's CDR3 is CASRLSPTGGYGYTF. The CDR3 coding sequence is TGTGCCAGCAGACTCTCCCCGACAGGGGGTTATGGCTACACCTTC.

The rearrangement uses TRBV6-5 and TRBJ2-7; TRBD2 matches 13 bases. The V segment lost 6 bases and the J segment 3 bases; nucleotides outside the gene matches: 5. Germline V gene sequence: CDR1 MNHEY, CDR2 SVGAGI. The CDR3 is made up of 15 amino acids. CDR3 residues: CASRRTSGRNYEQYF. CDR3 in DNA: TGTGCCAGCAGGCGGACTAGCGGGAGAAACTACGAGCAGTACTTC.

This chain uses TRBV11-2 with TRBJ2-5; 8 nucleotides line up with TRBD2. The germline V gene has CDR1 SGHAT and CDR2 FQNNGV. V gave up 1 base and J gave up 5 bases; unmatched junction bases: 6. The CDR3 is 15 residues long. The chain's CDR3 is CASSLGAGERETQYF. In DNA form, the CDR3 reads TGTGCCAGCAGCTTAGGAGCGGGAGAACGGGAGACCCAGTACTTC.

The gene calls are TRBV4-1 and TRBJ2-4; D perhaps matches TRBD2 (7 bases). CDR3 length: 17 residues. Germline V CDR1 and CDR2: MGHRA, YSYEKL. V was pared by 7 bases and J by 6 bases, with 25 bases between. The CDR3 loop reads CASKRVGGQRVGNIQYF. Here the CDR3 DNA reads TGCGCCAGCAAGAGAGTCGGGGGGCAGAGGGTGGGAAACATTCAGTACTTC.

The chain couples TRBV7-8 to TRBJ2-5, with 10 bases matching TRBD2. J was trimmed by 4 bases and V by 4 bases; bases with no gene match: 6. This CDR3 has 15 amino acids. Germline V lookup: CDR1 SGHVS, CDR2 FQNEAQ. Here the CDR3 DNA reads TGTGCCAGCAGCTCGGCTAGCGGGAGATCAGAGACCCAGTACTTC. Protein: CASSSASGRSETQYF.

The chain has TRBV5-1 and TRBJ2-7; 9 bases align to TRBD1. The CDR3 has 15 amino acids. Trimming cost V 0 bases and J 6 bases; bases outside gene matches: 7. Germline CDR1 SGHRS, CDR2 YFSETQ. CDR3 protein: CASSLVRTGVGEQYF. The CDR3 bases are TGCGCCAGCAGCTTGGTAAGGACAGGGGTCGGCGAGCAGTACTTC.

This clone has more than one count but fewer than ten. This chain uses TRBV5-1 with TRBJ2-1; perhaps TRBD2 as D (5 bases). The germline V gene encodes CDR1 SGHRS and CDR2 YFSETQ. The CDR3 runs 17 residues. V gave up 0 bases and J gave up 7 bases, with 20 bases separating them. CDR3 protein: CASSLGPLGVAGNEQFF. CDR3 sequence (DNA): TGCGCCAGCAGCTTGGGCCCGTTGGGAGTGGCAGGAAATGAGCAGTTCTTC.

The genes are TRBV7-9 and TRBJ2-1, with 8 nucleotides matching TRBD2. The CDR3 loop spans 15 amino acids. With V trimmed by 4 bases and J by 0 bases, 2 bases remained unmatched. Germline CDR1 SEHNR, CDR2 FQNEAQ (reference sequence). The DNA of the CDR3 is TGTGCCAGCAGCTCGGGGGGGATCTCCTACAATGAGCAGTTCTTC. Its translation is CASSSGGISYNEQFF.

The chain is built from TRBV24-1 and TRBJ1-2; possible D gene TRBD1, 5 bases. The CDR3 totals 13 residues. Trimming removed 5 bases from V and 10 bases from J, with 16 bases in between. Germline CDR1 reads KGHDR; CDR2 reads SFDVKD. In DNA form, the CDR3 reads TGTGCCACCAGTGGTCGGGACTTAGAAACCTACACCTTC. Translated, it gives CATSGRDLETYTF.

The chain recombines TRBV2 with TRBJ2-4; TRBD1 might be the D (5 bases). Germline CDR1 is SNHLY and CDR2 is FYNNEI. The CDR3 contains 14 residues. Trimming pared 6 bases from V and 2 bases from J, leaving 11 bases between. In nucleotides, the CDR3 is TGTGCCAGCAGAGAAAGGGGAACCAAAAACATTCAGTACTTC. Protein: CASRERGTKNIQYF.

The V and J genes are TRBV10-2 and TRBJ2-3; weak D call: TRBD2 (6 bases). Trimming pared 11 bases from V and 5 bases from J, leaving 20 bases between. The CDR3 runs 14 residues. Germline loops: CDR1 WSHSY, CDR2 SAAADI. The CDR3 spells CASRSGNGGDTQYF. The CDR3 DNA sequence: TGCGCCTCACGAAGCGGCAACGGGGGAGATACGCAGTATTTT.

The V call is TRBV28, the J call TRBJ2-4; TRBD2 aligns across 9 bases. Germline CDR1 MDHEN, CDR2 SYDVKM. This CDR3 spans 14 amino acids. V lost 9 bases and J lost 2; bases outside the gene matches: 5. In DNA, the CDR3 is TGTGCCAGATATAGCGGGAGTTCCAAAAACATTCAGTACTTC. The encoded protein is CARYSGSSKNIQYF.